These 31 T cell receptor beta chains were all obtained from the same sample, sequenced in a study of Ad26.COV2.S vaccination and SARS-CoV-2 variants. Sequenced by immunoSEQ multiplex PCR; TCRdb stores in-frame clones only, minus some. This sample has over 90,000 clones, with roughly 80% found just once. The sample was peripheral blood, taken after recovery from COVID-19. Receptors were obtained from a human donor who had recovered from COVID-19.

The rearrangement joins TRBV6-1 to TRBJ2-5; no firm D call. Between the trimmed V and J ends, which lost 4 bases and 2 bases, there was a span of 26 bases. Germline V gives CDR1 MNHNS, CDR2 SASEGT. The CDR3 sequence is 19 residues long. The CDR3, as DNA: TGTGCCAGCAGTGTAGGGATAAGCGTCGTCCCGGTAGGACAAGAGACCCAGTACTTC. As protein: CASSVGISVVPVGQETQYF.

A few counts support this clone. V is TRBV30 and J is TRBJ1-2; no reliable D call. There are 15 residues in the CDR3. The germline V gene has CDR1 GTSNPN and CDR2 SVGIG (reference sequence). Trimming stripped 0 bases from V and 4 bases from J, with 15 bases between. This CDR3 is CAWSVHRSGVYGYTF. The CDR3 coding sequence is TGTGCCTGGAGTGTACATAGGAGTGGGGTCTATGGCTACACCTTC.

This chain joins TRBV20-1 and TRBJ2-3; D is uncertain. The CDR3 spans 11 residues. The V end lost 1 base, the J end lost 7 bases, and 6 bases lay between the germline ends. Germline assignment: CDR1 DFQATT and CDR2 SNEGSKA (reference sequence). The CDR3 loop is CSARAGNTQYF. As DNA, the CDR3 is TGCAGTGCTAGAGCTGGAAATACGCAGTATTTT.

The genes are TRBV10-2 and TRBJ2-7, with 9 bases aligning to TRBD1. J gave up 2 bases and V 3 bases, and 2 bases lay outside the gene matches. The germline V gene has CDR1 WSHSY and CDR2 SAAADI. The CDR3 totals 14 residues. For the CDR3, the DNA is TGCGCCAGCAGTGACACAGGGGGCCCCTACGAGCAGTACTTC. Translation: CASSDTGGPYEQYF.

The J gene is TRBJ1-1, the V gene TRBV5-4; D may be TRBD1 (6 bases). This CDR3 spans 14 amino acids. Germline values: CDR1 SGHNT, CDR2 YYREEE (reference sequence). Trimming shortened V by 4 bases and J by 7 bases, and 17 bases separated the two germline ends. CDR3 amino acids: CASSTRGVGFEAFF. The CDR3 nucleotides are TGTGCCAGCAGCACTAGGGGGGTCGGCTTTGAAGCTTTCTTT.

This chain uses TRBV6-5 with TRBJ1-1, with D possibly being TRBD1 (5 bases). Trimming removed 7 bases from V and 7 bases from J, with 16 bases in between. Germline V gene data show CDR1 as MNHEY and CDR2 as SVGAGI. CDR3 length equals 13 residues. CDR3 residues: CASTTPGAGEAFF. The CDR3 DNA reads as TGTGCCAGCACTACGCCCGGGGCCGGTGAAGCTTTCTTT.

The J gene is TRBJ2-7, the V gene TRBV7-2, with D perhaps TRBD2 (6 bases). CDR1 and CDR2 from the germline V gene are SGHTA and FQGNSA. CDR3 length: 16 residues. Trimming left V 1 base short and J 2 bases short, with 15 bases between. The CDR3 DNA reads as TGTGCCAGCAGCTTAGTTGGCGGGGTTGCGACCTACGAGCAGTACTTC. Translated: CASSLVGGVATYEQYF. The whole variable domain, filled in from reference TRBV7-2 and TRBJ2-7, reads GAGVSQSPSNKVTEKGKDVELRCDPISGHTALYWYRQSLGQGLEFLIYFQGNSAPDKSGLPSDRFSAERTGGSVSTLTIQRTQQEDSAVYLCASSLVGGVATYEQYFGPGTRLTVT.

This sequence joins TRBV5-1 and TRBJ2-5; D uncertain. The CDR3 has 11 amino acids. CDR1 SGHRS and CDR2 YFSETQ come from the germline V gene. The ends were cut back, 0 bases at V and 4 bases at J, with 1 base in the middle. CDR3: CASSLAETQYF. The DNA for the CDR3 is TGCGCCAGCAGCTTGGCAGAGACCCAGTACTTC. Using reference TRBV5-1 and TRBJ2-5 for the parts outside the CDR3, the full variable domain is KAGVTQTPRYLIKTRGQQVTLSCSPISGHRSVSWYQQTPGQGLQFLFEYFSETQRNKGNFPGRFSGRQFSNSRSEMNVSTLELGDSALYLCASSLAETQYFGPGTRLLVL.

Here the CDR3 DNA reads TGTGCCAGCAGCTCCGCTTCCGGGACATCCGGCTACACCTTC. Amino acids: CASSSASGTSGYTF. The rearrangement joins TRBV7-3 to TRBJ1-2; tentative D call: TRBD1 (6 bases). Germline V gives CDR1 SGHTA, CDR2 FQGTGA. The CDR3 is 14 residues long. Trimming removed 4 bases from V and 8 bases from J, with 17 bases in between.

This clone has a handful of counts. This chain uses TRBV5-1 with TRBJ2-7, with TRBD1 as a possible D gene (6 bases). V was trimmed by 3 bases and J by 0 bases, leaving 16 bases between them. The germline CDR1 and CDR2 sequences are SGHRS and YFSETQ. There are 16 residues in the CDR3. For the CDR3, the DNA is TGCGCCAGCAGCTCCCTTGGTCAGGGGATCTCCTACGAGCAGTACTTC. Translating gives CASSSLGQGISYEQYF.

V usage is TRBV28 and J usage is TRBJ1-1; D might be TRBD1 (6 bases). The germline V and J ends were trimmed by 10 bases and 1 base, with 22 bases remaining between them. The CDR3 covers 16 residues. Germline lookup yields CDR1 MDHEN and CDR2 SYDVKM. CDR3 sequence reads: CAISPGQGGGNTEAFF. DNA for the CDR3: TGTGCCATCTCCCCGGGCCAAGGGGGGGGGAACACTGAAGCTTTCTTT.

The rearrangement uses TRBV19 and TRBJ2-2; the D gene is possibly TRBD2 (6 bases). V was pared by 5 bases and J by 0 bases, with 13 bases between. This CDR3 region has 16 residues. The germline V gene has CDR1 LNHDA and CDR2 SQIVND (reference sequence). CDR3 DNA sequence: TGTGCCAGTAGTTTCCCCTGGGGGGCGAACACCGGGGAGCTGTTTTTT. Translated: CASSFPWGANTGELFF.

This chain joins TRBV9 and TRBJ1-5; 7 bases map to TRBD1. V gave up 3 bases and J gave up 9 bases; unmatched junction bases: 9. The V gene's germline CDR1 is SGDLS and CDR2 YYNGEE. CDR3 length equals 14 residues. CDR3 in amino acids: CASSAQGDSRPQHF. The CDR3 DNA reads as TGTGCCAGCAGCGCTCAGGGGGATTCAAGGCCCCAGCATTTT.

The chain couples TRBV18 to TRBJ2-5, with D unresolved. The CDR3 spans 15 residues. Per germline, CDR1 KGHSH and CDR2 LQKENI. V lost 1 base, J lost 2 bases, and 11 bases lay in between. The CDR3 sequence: CASSPRRADQETQYF. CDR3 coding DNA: TGTGCCAGCTCACCACGAAGGGCGGATCAAGAGACCCAGTACTTC.

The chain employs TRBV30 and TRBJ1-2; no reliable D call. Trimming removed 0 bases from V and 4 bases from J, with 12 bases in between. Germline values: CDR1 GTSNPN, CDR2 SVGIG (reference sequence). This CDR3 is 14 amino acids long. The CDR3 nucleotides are TGTGCCTGGAGTGTAAACAGTATCTCCTATGGCTACACCTTC. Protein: CAWSVNSISYGYTF. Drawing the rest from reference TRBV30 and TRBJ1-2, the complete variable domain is SQTIHQWPATLVQPVGSPLSLECTVEGTSNPNLYWYRQAAGRGLQLLFYSVGIGQISSEVPQNLSASRPQDRQFILSSKKLLLSDSGFYLCAWSVNSISYGYTFGSGTRLTVV.

In nucleotides, the CDR3 is TGTGCCAGCAGCAGGGGGACATCTAGCACAGATACGCAGTATTTT. It codes for CASSRGTSSTDTQYF. The chain carries TRBV7-9 and TRBJ2-3; D is possibly TRBD1 (6 bases). With 5 bases removed from V and 0 bases from J, the gap between germline ends came to 12 bases. From germline, CDR1 is SEHNR and CDR2 FQNEAQ (reference sequence). The CDR3 sequence is 15 residues long.

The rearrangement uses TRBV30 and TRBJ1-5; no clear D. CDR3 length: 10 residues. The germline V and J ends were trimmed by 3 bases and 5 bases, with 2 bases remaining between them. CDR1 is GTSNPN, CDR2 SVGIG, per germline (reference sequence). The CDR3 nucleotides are TGTGCCTGGAGACATCAGCCCCAGCATTTT. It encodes CAWRHQPQHF.

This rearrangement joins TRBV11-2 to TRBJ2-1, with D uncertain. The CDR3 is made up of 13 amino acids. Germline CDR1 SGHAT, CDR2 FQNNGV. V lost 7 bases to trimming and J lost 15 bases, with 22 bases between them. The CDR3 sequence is CASTLMGPPPWFF. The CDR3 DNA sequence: TGTGCCAGCACCCTCATGGGTCCGCCGCCGTGGTTCTTC.

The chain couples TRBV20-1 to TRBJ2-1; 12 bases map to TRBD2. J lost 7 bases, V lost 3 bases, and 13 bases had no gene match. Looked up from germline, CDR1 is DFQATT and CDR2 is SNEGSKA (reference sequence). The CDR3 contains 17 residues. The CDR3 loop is CSASLSIGLAGKNEQFF. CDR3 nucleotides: TGCAGTGCTAGTCTATCAATTGGACTAGCGGGGAAGAATGAGCAGTTCTTC.

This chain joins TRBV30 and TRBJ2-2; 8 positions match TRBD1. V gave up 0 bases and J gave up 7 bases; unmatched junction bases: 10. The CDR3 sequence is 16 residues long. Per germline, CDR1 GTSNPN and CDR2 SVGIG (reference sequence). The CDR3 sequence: CAWSVRPGGDGGELFF. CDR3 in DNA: TGTGCCTGGAGTGTACGACCAGGGGGCGACGGCGGGGAGCTGTTTTTT. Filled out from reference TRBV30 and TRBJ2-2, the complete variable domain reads SQTIHQWPATLVQPVGSPLSLECTVEGTSNPNLYWYRQAAGRGLQLLFYSVGIGQISSEVPQNLSASRPQDRQFILSSKKLLLSDSGFYLCAWSVRPGGDGGELFFGEGSRLTVL.

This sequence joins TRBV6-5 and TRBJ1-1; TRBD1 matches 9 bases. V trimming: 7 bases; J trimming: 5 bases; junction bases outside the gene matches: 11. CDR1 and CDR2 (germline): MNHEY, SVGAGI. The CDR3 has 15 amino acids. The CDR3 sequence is CASISGTGLVTEAFF. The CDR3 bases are TGTGCCAGCATTTCGGGGACAGGGTTAGTAACTGAAGCTTTCTTT.

The CDR3 region has the DNA TGTGCCAGCAGCTTAGAACAGGGGGCTGTCTACGAGCAGTACTTC. As protein: CASSLEQGAVYEQYF. The chain uses TRBV11-2 and TRBJ2-7, with TRBD1 identical over 9 bases. The germline V gene has CDR1 SGHAT and CDR2 FQNNGV. With 0 bases clipped from V and 3 bases from J, the junction kept 3 bases outside the gene matches. There are 15 residues in the CDR3.

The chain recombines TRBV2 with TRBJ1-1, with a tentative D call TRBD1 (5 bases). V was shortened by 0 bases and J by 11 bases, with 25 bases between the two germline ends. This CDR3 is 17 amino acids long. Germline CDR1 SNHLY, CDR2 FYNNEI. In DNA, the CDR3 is TGTGCCAGCAGTGAAGCGCTTTTAGACCCGGTGGGGCAGCGGGCTTTCTTT. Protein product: CASSEALLDPVGQRAFF.

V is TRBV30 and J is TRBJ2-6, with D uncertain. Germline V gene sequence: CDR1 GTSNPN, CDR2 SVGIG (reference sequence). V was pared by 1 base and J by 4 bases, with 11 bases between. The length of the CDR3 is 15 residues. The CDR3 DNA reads TGTGCCTGGAGTGGCCCCTCGAGCGGGGCCAACGTCCTGACTTTC. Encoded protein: CAWSGPSSGANVLTF.

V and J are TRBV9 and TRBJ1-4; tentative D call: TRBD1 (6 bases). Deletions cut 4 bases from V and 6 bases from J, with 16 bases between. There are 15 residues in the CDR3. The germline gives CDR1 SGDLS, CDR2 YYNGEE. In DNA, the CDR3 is TGTGCCAGCAGCCCCGGCGGCAGGGGATATGAAAAACTGTTTTTT. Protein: CASSPGGRGYEKLFF.

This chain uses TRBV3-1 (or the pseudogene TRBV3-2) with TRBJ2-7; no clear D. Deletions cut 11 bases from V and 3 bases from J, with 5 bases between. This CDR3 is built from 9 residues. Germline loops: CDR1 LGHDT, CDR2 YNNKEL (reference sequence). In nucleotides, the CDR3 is TGTGCCGCCTTCTACGAGCAGTACTTC. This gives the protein CAAFYEQYF.

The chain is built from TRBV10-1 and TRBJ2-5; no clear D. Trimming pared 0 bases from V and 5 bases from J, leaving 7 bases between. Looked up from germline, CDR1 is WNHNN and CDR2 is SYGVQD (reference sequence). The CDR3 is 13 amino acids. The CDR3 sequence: CASSESIRETQYF. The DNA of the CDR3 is TGCGCCAGCAGTGAGTCTATTAGGGAGACCCAGTACTTC.

The CDR3 spells CASSILPRQGGAYEQYF. Here the CDR3 DNA reads TGTGCCAGTAGTATCCTCCCCCGACAGGGGGGGGCCTACGAGCAGTACTTC. The chain uses TRBV19 and TRBJ2-7; TRBD1 agrees at 9 bases. The V and J ends lost 3 bases and 2 bases, in that order; junction bases with no gene match: 11. From germline, CDR1 is LNHDA and CDR2 SQIVND (reference sequence). The CDR3 runs to 17 residues.

The CDR3: CASSTQGDEQYF. The DNA of the CDR3 is TGTGCCAGCAGCACACAGGGGGACGAGCAGTACTTC. The V and J genes are TRBV9 and TRBJ2-7, with 8 positions matching TRBD1. After removal of 4 bases from V and 5 bases from J, the junction contained 2 bases not matched to a gene. This CDR3 has 12 residues. Germline loops: CDR1 SGDLS, CDR2 YYNGEE.

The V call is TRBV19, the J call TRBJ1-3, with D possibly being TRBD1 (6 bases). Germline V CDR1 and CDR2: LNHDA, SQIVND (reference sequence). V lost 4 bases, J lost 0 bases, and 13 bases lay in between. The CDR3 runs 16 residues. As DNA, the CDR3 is TGTGCCAGTAGTAGCCGCGGAGGGGGCTCTGGAAACACCATATATTTT. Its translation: CASSSRGGGSGNTIYF. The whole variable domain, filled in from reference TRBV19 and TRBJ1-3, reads DGGITQSPKYLFRKEGQNVTLSCEQNLNHDAMYWYRQDPGQGLRLIYYSQIVNDFQKGDIAEGYSVSREKKESFPLTVTSAQKNPTAFYLCASSSRGGGSGNTIYFGEGSWLTVV.

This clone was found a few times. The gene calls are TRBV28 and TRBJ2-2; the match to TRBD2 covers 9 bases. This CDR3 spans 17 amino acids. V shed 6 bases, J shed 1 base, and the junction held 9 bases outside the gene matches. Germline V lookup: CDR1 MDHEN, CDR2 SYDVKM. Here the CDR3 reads CASSQKAGGWNTGELFF. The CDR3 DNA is TGTGCCAGCAGCCAGAAAGCGGGGGGCTGGAACACCGGGGAGCTGTTTTTT.